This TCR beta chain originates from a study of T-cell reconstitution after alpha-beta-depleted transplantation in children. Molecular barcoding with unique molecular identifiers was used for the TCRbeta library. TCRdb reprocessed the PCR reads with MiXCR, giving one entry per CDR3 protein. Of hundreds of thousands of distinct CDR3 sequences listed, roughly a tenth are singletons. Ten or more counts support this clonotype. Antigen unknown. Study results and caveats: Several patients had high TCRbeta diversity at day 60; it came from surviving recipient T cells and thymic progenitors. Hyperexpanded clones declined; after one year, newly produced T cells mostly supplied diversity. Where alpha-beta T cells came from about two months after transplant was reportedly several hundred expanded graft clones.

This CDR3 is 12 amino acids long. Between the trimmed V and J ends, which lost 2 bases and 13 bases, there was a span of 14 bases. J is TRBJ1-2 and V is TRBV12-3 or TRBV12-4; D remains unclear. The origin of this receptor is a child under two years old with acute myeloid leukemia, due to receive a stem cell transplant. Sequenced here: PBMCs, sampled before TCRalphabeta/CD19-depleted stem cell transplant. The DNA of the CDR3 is TGTGCCAGCAGTTTAAAGGGTGGGCGGCTCACCTTC. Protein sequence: CASSLKGGRLTF.